The entry that follows covers one TCR beta chain sequence. The CDR3 is 14 residues long. V was pared by 4 bases and J by 1 base, with 4 bases of the junction left unmatched. Germline values: CDR1 SGHRS, CDR2 YFSETQ. The data were taken from a study of blood T cell repertoires in COVID-19. Looking at the study overall: The study drew acute and convalescent COVID-19 samples from the United States, Italy and Spain. Nucleic acid was either cDNA or gDNA, and it came from T cells, B-cell-depleted T cells, or PBMCs.

In the authors' methods: By means of reference gene primer amplification, nucleated cell counts were estimated. The table came from immunoSEQ multiplex PCR; TCRdb's copy has only in-frame clones and leaves some out. V, J and clone size were drawn from that table, and D and trimming were deduced from the DNA. The sample records just under 55,000 clones, less than 90% being singletons. This TCR was sampled from a woman aged 60-75 years with acute or convalescent COVID-19. Sample: peripheral blood. V gene TRBV5-1 combines with J gene TRBJ2-5; TRBD1 agrees at 7 bases. CDR3 nucleotide sequence: TGCGCCAGCAGCGTTTGGGACAGCCAAGAGACCCAGTACTTC. Its translation: CASSVWDSQETQYF.